A single sample is the source of the 2 T cell receptor beta chains below, sequenced in a study of tumor and adjacent non-tumor tissue in lung cancer. The template was RNA from unsorted bulk tissue. TCRbeta libraries were built with three rounds of nested PCR, modified from ARM-PCR. Using its own MiXCR run on the multiplex PCR reads, TCRdb lists one record per CDR3 protein. The table has fewer than 150,000 distinct CDR3 sequences, roughly 66% seen once. Sample: lung tumor tissue. These receptors were obtained from a man in his 60s with small cell lung cancer.

This chain uses TRBV9 with TRBJ2-3, with 15 bases lining up with TRBD2. CDR1 is SGDLS, CDR2 YYNGEE, per germline. J gave up 3 bases and V 3 bases, and 5 bases lay outside the gene matches. The CDR3 runs 17 residues. The CDR3 DNA reads as TGTGCCAGCAGCGCGGGACTAGCGGGAGGAGGAACAGATACGCAGTATTTT. Translated, it gives CASSAGLAGGGTDTQYF.

Turning to this clonotype: The junction shows a germline mismatch at one end, possibly a read error. The rearrangement uses TRBV6-5 and TRBJ2-5; no reliable D call. The germline V gene encodes CDR1 MNHEY and CDR2 SVGAGI. This CDR3 is 13 amino acids long. The DNA of the CDR3 is TGTGCCAGCAATTACTCGTCCCAAGAGGCCCAGTACTTC. Protein sequence: CASNYSSQEAQYF.